This record concerns one T cell receptor beta chain sequence. This clone's antigen is unknown. Qualities for individual bases were not recorded, and no much larger clone is one base off. The label giving this sample's time point can be read as: week 35, safety follow-up. Every vaccine dose consisted of 300 ug of a 20-mer mutant IDH1 peptide in Montanide, administered subcutaneously together with topical imiquimod. Patients received eight vaccinations in weeks 1, 3, 5, 7, 11, 15, 19 and 23, corresponding to visits V03 through V10. All donors had newly diagnosed IDH1-mutant astrocytomas of WHO grade 3 or 4 that showed loss of nuclear ATRX. The samples were drawn from NOA16, a multicentre, single-arm, open-label phase I trial in Germany that tested a mutant IDH1 peptide vaccine in humans for the first time. Genomic DNA for TCRB sequencing was isolated from EDTA blood with the DNeasy Blood and Tissue Kit.

The data derive from a study of a mutant IDH1 vaccine in newly diagnosed glioma (dated by TCRdb to the early 2020s). In terms of the full investigation: Vaccination was initiated 4-6 weeks after radiotherapy alone, or concurrently with temozolomide cycles in the chemotherapy-containing groups. Of the 30 to 35 treated patients, approximately 62% were male and approximately 40% were female, and a mean age of roughly 41 years was recorded. Before enrollment, most patients had been given radiochemotherapy with temozolomide as standard therapy, while the rest had received either radiotherapy alone or temozolomide alone. The week-35 safety follow-up took place at visit V12, and the week-47 end of study took place at visit V13. Peripheral blood was drawn at six visits: V03 (baseline), V05, V07, V10, V12 and V13. For exploratory analyses, some 24 treated patients had longitudinal TCRB deep sequencing done wherever samples were available.

The protocol used for the library was the immunoSEQ multiplex PCR assay. Rearranged TCR beta chain sequences were amplified using the hsTCRB Kit according to the manufacturer's protocol. An Illumina MiSeq was used to sequence the TCRB libraries. The original methods were these. The proprietary platform of the kit vendor was used for demultiplexing, trimming and gene mapping. In its TCRdb copy, this immuneACCESS table keeps in-frame sequences only and misses some clones. Where compared with another copy, unresolved V genes explain less than half of these, and the others have no known cause. V and J calls plus clone size are reproduced from that table; the DNA served to infer D and trimming. The sample yields about 45,000 clones; roughly 92% were counted once. The ten largest account for 2% to 2.5% of the sample. CDR1 and CDR2 were assigned from the germline V gene as MGHDK and SYGVNS. A distance of 5 bases separates the germline ends of V and J, which lose 7 bases and 3 bases respectively. The CDR3 numbers 11 residues from cysteine through phenylalanine. The DNA shown is the 33-base CDR3, in frame from base 1.

The research as a whole found: PBMC samples for TCRB deep sequencing were selected based on availability. Pseudoprogression seemed to be unrelated to changes in the top peripheral T cell clonotypes found by TCRB sequencing. The authors stated that sample limitations prevented analyses of patient blood samples from being reproduced. Vaccine-induced immune responses across multiple MHC alleles were detected in roughly 94% of patients.

The TCR comes from a man in his fifties or sixties with glioma. The input for sequencing was PBMCs, taken from a glioma patient whose treatment included an IDH1 peptide vaccine. The chain joins TRBV25-1 to TRBJ2-3; the D gene assignment is ambiguous. The DNA is TGTGCCAGCACAAAAACAGATACGCAGTATTTT. The encoded protein is CASTKTDTQYF.